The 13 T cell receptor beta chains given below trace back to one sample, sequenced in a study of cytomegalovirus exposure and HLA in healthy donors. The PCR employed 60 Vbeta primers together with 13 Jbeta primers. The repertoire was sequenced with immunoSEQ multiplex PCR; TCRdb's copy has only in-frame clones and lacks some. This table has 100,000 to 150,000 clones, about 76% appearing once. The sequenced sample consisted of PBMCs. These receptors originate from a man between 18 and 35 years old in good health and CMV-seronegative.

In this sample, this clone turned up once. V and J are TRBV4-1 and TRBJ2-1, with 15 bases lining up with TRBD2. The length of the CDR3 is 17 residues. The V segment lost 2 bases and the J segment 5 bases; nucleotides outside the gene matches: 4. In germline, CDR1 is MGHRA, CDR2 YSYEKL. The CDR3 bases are TGCGCCAGCAGCCAAACCGGGACTAGCGGGGGGCACAATGAGCAGTTCTTC. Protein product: CASSQTGTSGGHNEQFF.

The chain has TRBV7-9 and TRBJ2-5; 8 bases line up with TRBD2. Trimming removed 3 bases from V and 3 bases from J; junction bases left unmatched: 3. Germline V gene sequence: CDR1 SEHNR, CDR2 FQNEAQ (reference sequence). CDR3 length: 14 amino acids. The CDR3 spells CASSFSGVEETQYF. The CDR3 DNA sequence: TGTGCCAGCAGCTTTAGCGGGGTCGAAGAGACCCAGTACTTC.

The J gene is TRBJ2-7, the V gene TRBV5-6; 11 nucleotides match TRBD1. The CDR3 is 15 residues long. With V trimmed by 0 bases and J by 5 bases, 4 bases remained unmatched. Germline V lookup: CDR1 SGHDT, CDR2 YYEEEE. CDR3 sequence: CASSLARTGGHEQYF. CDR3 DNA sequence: TGTGCCAGCAGCTTGGCCCGGACAGGGGGCCACGAGCAGTACTTC.

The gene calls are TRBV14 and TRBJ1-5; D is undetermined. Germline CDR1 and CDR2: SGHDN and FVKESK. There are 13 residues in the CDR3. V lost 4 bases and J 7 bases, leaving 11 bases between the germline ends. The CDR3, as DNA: TGTGCCAGCAGCCCATTAGGAGAACAGCCCCAGCATTTT. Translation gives CASSPLGEQPQHF.

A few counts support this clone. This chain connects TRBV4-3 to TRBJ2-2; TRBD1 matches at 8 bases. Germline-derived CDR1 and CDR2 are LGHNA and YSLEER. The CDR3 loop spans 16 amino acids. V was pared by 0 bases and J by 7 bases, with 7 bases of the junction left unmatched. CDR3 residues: CASSQDRQGADGELFF. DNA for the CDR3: TGCGCCAGCAGCCAAGATCGGCAGGGGGCGGACGGGGAGCTGTTTTTT.

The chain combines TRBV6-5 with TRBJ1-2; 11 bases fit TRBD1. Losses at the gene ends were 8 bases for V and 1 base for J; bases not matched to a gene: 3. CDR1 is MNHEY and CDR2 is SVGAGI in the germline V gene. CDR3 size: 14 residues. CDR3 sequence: CASRGTGGNYGYTF. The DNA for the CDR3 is TGTGCCAGCCGGGGGACAGGGGGTAACTATGGCTACACCTTC.

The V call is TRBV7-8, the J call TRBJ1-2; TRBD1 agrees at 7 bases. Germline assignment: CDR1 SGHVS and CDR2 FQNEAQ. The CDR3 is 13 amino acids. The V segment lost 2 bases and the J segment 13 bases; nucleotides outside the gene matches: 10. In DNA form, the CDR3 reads TGTGCCAGCAGCTTACACGGGACAGCGGATGGCACCTTC. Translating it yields CASSLHGTADGTF. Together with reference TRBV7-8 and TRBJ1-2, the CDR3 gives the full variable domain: GAGVSQSPRYKVAKRGQDVALRCDPISGHVSLFWYQQALGQGPEFLTYFQNEAQLDKSGLPSDRFFAERPEGSVSTLKIQRTQQEDSAVYLCASSLHGTADGTFGSGTRLTVV.

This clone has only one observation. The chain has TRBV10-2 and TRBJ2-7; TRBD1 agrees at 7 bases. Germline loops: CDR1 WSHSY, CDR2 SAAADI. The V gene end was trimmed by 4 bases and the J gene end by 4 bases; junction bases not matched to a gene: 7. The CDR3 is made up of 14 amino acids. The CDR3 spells CASSATGLMYEQYF. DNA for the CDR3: TGCGCCAGCAGTGCGACAGGGTTGATGTACGAGCAGTACTTC.

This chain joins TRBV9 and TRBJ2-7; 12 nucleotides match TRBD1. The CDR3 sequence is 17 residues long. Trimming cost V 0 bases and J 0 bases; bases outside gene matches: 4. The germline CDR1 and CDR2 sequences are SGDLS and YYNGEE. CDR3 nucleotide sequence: TGTGCCAGCAGCGTAGGCGGGACAGGGGGCAACTCCTACGAGCAGTACTTC. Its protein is CASSVGGTGGNSYEQYF.

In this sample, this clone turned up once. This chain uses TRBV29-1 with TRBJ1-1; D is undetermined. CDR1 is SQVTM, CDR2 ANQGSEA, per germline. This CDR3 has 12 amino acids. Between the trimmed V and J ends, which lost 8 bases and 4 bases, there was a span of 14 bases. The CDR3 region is CSFSLFRTEAFF. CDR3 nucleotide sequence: TGCAGCTTCTCCCTTTTTCGCACTGAAGCTTTCTTT.

The CDR3 is CASSQARGRVHTQYF. In nucleotides, the CDR3 is TGCGCCAGCAGCCAAGCCAGGGGGAGAGTCCATACGCAGTATTTT. The chain carries TRBV4-3 and TRBJ2-3; 7 bases are a match to TRBD1. Germline loops: CDR1 LGHNA, CDR2 YSLEER. This CDR3 comprises 15 residues. J gave up 7 bases and V 1 base, and 8 bases lay outside the gene matches.

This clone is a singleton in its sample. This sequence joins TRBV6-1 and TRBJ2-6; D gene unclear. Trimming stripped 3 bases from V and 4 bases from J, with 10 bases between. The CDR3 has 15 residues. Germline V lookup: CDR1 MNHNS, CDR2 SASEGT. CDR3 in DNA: TGTGCCAGCAGTGAGTTCGGGTCCGGGGCCAACGTCCTGACTTTC. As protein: CASSEFGSGANVLTF.

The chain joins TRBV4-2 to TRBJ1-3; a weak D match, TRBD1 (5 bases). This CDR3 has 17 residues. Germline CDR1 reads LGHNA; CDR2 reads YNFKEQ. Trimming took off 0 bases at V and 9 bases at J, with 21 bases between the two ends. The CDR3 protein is CASSQELRTTAGGTIYF. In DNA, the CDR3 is TGTGCCAGCAGCCAAGAGTTGCGGACGACAGCCGGGGGCACCATATATTTT.